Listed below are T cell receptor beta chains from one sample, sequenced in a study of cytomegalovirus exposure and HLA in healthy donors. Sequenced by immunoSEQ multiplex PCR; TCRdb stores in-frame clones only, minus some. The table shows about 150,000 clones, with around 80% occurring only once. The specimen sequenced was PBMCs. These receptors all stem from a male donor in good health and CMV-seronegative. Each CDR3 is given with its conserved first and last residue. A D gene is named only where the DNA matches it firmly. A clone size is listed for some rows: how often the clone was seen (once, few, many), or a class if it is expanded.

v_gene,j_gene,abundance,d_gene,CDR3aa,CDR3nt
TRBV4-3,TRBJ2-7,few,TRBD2,CASSRLSASGAYEQYF,TGCGCCAGCAGCCGGCTGTCGGCTAGCGGGGCCTACGAGCAGTACTTC
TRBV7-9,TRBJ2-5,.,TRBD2,CASGGGLAGVETQYF,TGTGCCAGCGGAGGAGGGCTAGCGGGAGTAGAGACCCAGTACTTC
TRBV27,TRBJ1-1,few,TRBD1,CASSKSRQGATEAFF,TGTGCCAGCAGCAAATCCAGACAGGGGGCCACTGAAGCTTTCTTT
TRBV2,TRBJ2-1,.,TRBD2,CASSEREWPAYNEQFF,TGTGCCAGCAGCGAGCGGGAGTGGCCCGCCTACAATGAGCAGTTCTTC
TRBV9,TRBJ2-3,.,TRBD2,CASSVGSSGVVDTQYF,TGTGCCAGCAGCGTAGGGTCTAGCGGGGTTGTAGATACGCAGTATTTT
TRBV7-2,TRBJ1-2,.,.,CASSLGPGGGYGYTF,TGTGCCAGCAGCTTAGGCCCGGGGGGGGGCTATGGCTACACCTTC
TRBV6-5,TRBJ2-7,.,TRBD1,CASSQGQSYEQYF,TGTGCCAGCAGCCAGGGACAGAGCTACGAGCAGTACTTC
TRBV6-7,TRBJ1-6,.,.,CASTLRVNSPLHF,TGTGCCAGCACGCTCAGGGTTAATTCACCCCTCCACTTT
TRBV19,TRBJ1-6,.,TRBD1,CASSILTTTGFNSPLHF,TGTGCCAGTAGTATCCTAACGACGACAGGGTTTAATTCACCCCTCCACTTT
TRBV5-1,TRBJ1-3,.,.,CASSLVWGGGNTIYF,TGCGCCAGCAGCTTGGTTTGGGGAGGAGGAAACACCATATATTTT
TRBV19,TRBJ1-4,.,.,CASSSLQGNNEKLFF,TGTGCCAGTAGTTCCCTTCAGGGTAATAATGAAAAACTGTTTTTT
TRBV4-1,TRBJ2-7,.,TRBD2,CASSASGGLSYEQYF,TGCGCCAGCAGCGCCAGCGGGGGGCTTTCCTACGAGCAGTACTTC
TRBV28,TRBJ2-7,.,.,CASSLPRGYEQYF,TGTGCCAGCAGTTTGCCCCGGGGCTACGAGCAGTACTTC
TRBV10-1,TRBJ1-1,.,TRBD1,CASGRTPGQGPMPIMNTEAFF,TGCGCCAGCGGAAGGACCCCGGGACAGGGTCCCATGCCCATTATGAACACTGAAGCTTTCTTT
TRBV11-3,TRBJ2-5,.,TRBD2,CASSGGTIQETQYF,TGTGCCAGCAGCGGCGGGACTATACAAGAGACCCAGTACTTC
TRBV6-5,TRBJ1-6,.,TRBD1,CASRRTGANNSPLHF,TGTGCCAGCAGGAGGACAGGGGCCAATAATTCACCCCTCCACTTT
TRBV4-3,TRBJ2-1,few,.,CASSQVSRIGNHEQFF,TGCGCCAGCAGCCAGGTCTCGCGGATTGGCAATCATGAGCAGTTCTTC
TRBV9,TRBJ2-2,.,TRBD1,CASSVVGAGGRNTGELFF,TGTGCCAGCAGCGTCGTAGGGGCAGGGGGCAGGAACACCGGGGAGCTGTTTTTT
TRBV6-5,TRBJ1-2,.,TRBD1,CASSYSGTAEYGYTF,TGTGCCAGCAGTTACTCGGGGACAGCGGAGTATGGCTACACCTTC
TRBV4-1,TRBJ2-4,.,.,CASSQKTEAHGSRLAKNIQYF,TGCGCCAGCAGCCAAAAAACTGAGGCCCACGGTTCTCGGCTAGCCAAAAACATTCAGTACTTC
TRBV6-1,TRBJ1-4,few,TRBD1,CASSETTGVREKLFF,TGTGCCAGCAGTGAAACGACAGGGGTACGCGAAAAACTGTTTTTT
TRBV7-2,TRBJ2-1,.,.,CASSLAPRTYNEQFF,TGTGCCAGCAGCTTAGCGCCCAGGACCTACAATGAGCAGTTCTTC
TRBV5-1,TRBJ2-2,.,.,CASSVGFGTPNTGELFF,TGCGCCAGCAGCGTAGGTTTTGGGACTCCGAACACCGGGGAGCTGTTTTTT
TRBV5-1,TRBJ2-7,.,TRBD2,CASSLVREGNEQYF,TGCGCCAGCAGCTTGGTTAGGGAGGGGAACGAGCAGTACTTC
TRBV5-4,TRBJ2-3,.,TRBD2,CASSLAGKGTDTQYF,TGTGCCAGCAGCCTAGCGGGGAAGGGGACAGATACGCAGTATTTT
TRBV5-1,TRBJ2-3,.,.,CASSRQADTQYF,TGCGCCAGCAGCCGACAGGCAGATACGCAGTATTTT
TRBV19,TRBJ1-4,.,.,CASMVAEKCYEKLFF,TGTGCCAGTATGGTCGCGGAAAAGTGTTATGAAAAACTGTTTTTT
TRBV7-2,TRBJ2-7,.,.,CASSLGGATYEQYF,TGTGCCAGCAGCTTAGGTGGAGCCACCTACGAGCAGTACTTC
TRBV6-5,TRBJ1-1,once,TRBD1,CATHRGRETEAFF,TGTGCCACTCACAGGGGGAGGGAGACTGAAGCTTTCTTT
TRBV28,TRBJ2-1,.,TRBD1,CASSLRGGRYNEQFF,TGTGCCAGCAGTTTACGAGGGGGCCGCTACAATGAGCAGTTCTTC
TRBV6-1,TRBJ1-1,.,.,CASSGGAVFEAFF,TGTGCCAGCAGTGGAGGCGCGGTCTTTGAAGCTTTCTTT
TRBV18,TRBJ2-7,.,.,CASSPLHGVANEQYF,TGTGCCAGCTCACCACTCCACGGGGTAGCGAACGAGCAGTACTTC
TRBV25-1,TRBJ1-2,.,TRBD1,CASSEVGGQEISYGYTF,TGTGCCAGCAGTGAAGTTGGGGGACAGGAGATATCTTATGGCTACACCTTC
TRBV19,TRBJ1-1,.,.,CASGRGGGNTEAFF,TGTGCCAGTGGGCGAGGGGGGGGCAACACTGAAGCTTTCTTT
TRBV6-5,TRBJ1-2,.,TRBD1,CASSWDREVGGYTF,TGTGCCAGCAGTTGGGACAGGGAGGTGGGCGGCTACACCTTC
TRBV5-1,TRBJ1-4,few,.,CASSLRAGGDEKLFF,TGCGCCAGCAGCTTGAGGGCCGGAGGTGATGAAAAACTGTTTTTT
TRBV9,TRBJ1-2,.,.,CASSVGPVEGYTF,TGTGCCAGCAGCGTAGGTCCAGTCGAAGGCTACACCTTC
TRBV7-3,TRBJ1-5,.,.,CASSLTGANQPQHF,TGTGCCAGCAGCTTAACAGGGGCCAATCAGCCCCAGCATTTT
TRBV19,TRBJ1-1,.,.,CASSIDPQGGEAFF,TGTGCCAGTAGTATAGATCCGCAAGGGGGTGAAGCTTTCTTT
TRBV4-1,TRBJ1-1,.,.,CASSAQTGSNTEAFF,TGCGCCAGCAGCGCACAAACAGGGTCGAACACTGAAGCTTTCTTT
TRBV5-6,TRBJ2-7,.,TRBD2,CASSPLGRVTSYEQYF,TGTGCCAGCAGCCCTTTGGGGAGGGTTACCTCCTACGAGCAGTACTTC
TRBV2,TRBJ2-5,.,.,CASSWALQETQYF,TGTGCCAGCAGTTGGGCCCTCCAAGAGACCCAGTACTTC
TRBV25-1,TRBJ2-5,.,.,CASSAGERTQYF,TGTGCCAGCAGTGCTGGGGAGCGGACCCAGTACTTC
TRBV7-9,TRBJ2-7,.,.,CASSLGGTPHEQYF,TGTGCCAGCAGCTTAGGAGGCACCCCCCACGAGCAGTACTTC
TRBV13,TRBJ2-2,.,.,CASSLVGGSGELFF,TGTGCCAGCAGCTTAGTCGGGGGATCCGGGGAGCTGTTTTTT
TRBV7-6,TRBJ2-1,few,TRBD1,CASSLNDDRGLPYNEQFF,TGTGCCAGCAGCTTAAACGATGACAGGGGACTTCCCTACAATGAGCAGTTCTTC
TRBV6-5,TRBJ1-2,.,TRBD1,CASSYRDRVNGYTF,TGTGCCAGCAGTTATCGGGACAGGGTTAATGGCTACACCTTC
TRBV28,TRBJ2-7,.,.,CASSLDPVRSYEQYF,TGTGCCAGCAGTTTAGATCCGGTTCGTAGTTACGAGCAGTACTTC
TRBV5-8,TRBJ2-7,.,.,CASSLVGTPFYEQYF,TGTGCCAGCAGCTTGGTAGGGACTCCCTTTTACGAGCAGTACTTC
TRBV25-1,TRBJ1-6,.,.,CASSEYRGGPTPLHF,TGTGCCAGCAGTGAATATAGGGGGGGCCCGACACCCCTCCACTTT